This T cell receptor (beta chain) was retrieved from a study of blood T cell repertoires in COVID-19. The wider study: Material from acute and convalescent COVID-19 was sourced from the United States, Italy and Spain. PBMCs, B-cell-depleted T cells, or T cells provided the cDNA or gDNA that made up the material.

There are 14 residues in the CDR3. V was cut by 7 bases and J by 2 bases, with 14 bases left in between. Germline V CDR1 and CDR2: MNHEY, SVGAGI. Authors' methods: Estimation of nucleated cell counts was performed using reference gene primer amplification. Only in-frame clones appear in the TCRdb table, and some are missing; sequencing was by immunoSEQ multiplex PCR. D and trimming come from the DNA, and the V and J calls and clone size come from that table. Of 300,000 or so clones in the sample, 75% to 90% were seen once. This TCR came from a woman in her thirties or forties with acute or convalescent COVID-19. The J gene is TRBJ1-1, the V gene TRBV6-5; weak D call: TRBD1 (5 bases). The sample consisted of peripheral blood. CDR3 loop: CASIAGPKNTEAFF. The CDR3 nucleotides are TGTGCCAGCATTGCAGGGCCTAAAAACACTGAAGCTTTCTTT.